One sample yielded the 28 T cell receptor beta chains listed below, sequenced in a study of OX40 agonist ivuxolimab in advanced cancers. Some clones are missing from TCRdb's copy, which holds only in-frame ones; the method was immunoSEQ multiplex PCR. The sample yields 80,000 or so clones, around 87% seen once. This material consisted of CD4+ or CD8+ T cells sorted from blood, taken in a trial of the OX40 agonist ivuxolimab. Receptors originate from an adult with an advanced solid tumor such as melanoma, head and neck, liver or kidney cancer.

This clone was observed a handful of times. V is TRBV10-3 and J is TRBJ2-3, with a weak D call TRBD2 (7 bases). This CDR3 spans 14 amino acids. The germline CDR1 and CDR2 sequences are ENHRY and SYGVKD. Trimming pared 10 bases from V and 2 bases from J, leaving 16 bases between. The CDR3 region has the DNA TGTGCCACGGGGAAGGGGGGGTCCACAGATACGCAGTATTTT. Translated: CATGKGGSTDTQYF.

This clone turned up a few times. The gene calls are TRBV2 and TRBJ1-2; D not resolved. Germline V gene lookup returns CDR1 SNHLY and CDR2 FYNNEI. V shed 8 bases and J shed 7 bases, with 29 bases lying between them. CDR3 length: 17 amino acids. The CDR3: CASLMNPGYLSSGGYTF. In nucleotides, the CDR3 is TGTGCCAGCCTTATGAATCCGGGGTACCTATCCTCAGGTGGCTACACCTTC.

The chain couples TRBV30 to TRBJ1-1, with 7 positions matching TRBD1. The length of the CDR3 is 11 residues. Germline V lookup: CDR1 GTSNPN, CDR2 SVGIG (reference sequence). After removal of 3 bases from V and 8 bases from J, the junction contained 3 bases not matched to a gene. CDR3 sequence reads: CAWSSRGEAFF. The CDR3 DNA is TGTGCCTGGAGCAGCAGGGGGGAAGCTTTCTTT.

V usage is TRBV5-1 and J usage is TRBJ2-7; D is uncertain. This CDR3 has 12 residues. V was clipped by 0 bases and J by 6 bases, with 7 bases between them. Germline CDR1 SGHRS, CDR2 YFSETQ. The CDR3 nucleotides read TGCGCCAGCAGCTTGGCCAGGAGCGAGCAGTACTTC. Translated, it gives CASSLARSEQYF.

CDR3 loop: CASSQTGVNTEAFF. The CDR3 nucleotides read TGTGCCAGCAGTCAAACGGGGGTGAACACTGAAGCTTTCTTT. This rearrangement joins TRBV25-1 to TRBJ1-1, with D possibly being TRBD1 (5 bases). This CDR3 region has 14 residues. The germline V and J ends were trimmed by 5 bases and 0 bases, with 10 bases remaining between them. CDR1 and CDR2 (germline): MGHDK, SYGVNS.

The chain employs TRBV28 and TRBJ2-2, with 8 bases aligning to TRBD1. The CDR3 totals 18 residues. Germline V lookup: CDR1 MDHEN, CDR2 SYDVKM. The trim removed 5 bases at V and 2 bases at J, leaving 13 bases unmatched. The CDR3 spells CASSPSSFQGANTGELFF. In nucleotides, the CDR3 is TGTGCCAGCAGTCCAAGCTCGTTCCAGGGGGCAAACACCGGGGAGCTGTTTTTT.

The rearrangement uses TRBV5-5 and TRBJ1-2; 10 bases fit TRBD1. The CDR3 runs to 13 residues. V was pared by 3 bases and J by 8 bases, with 4 bases of the junction left unmatched. Germline CDR1 and CDR2: SGHKS and YYEKEE (reference sequence). The CDR3 nucleotides are TGTGCCAGCAGCTACGACAGGGGGCAGGGCTACACCTTC. As protein: CASSYDRGQGYTF.

The J gene is TRBJ2-1, the V gene TRBV11-1, with 10 bases aligning to TRBD2. The CDR3 is 16 residues long. The V gene's germline CDR1 is SGHAT and CDR2 FQDESV (reference sequence). V was clipped by 4 bases and J by 7 bases; unmatched bases: 10. The CDR3: CASSSPSGGDRNEQFF. The CDR3 coding sequence is TGTGCCAGCAGCTCACCCAGCGGGGGGGATCGAAATGAGCAGTTCTTC.

A few counts support this clone. The genes are TRBV2 and TRBJ2-6; D is unclear. Germline V gives CDR1 SNHLY, CDR2 FYNNEI. CDR3 length: 15 amino acids. Trimming shortened V by 1 base and J by 0 bases, and 4 bases separated the two germline ends. CDR3 region: CASSEVRSGANVLTF. The CDR3 DNA sequence: TGTGCCAGCAGTGAAGTCCGCTCTGGGGCCAACGTCCTGACTTTC. Full variable domain (outside the CDR3, taken from reference TRBV2 and TRBJ2-6): EPEVTQTPSHQVTQMGQEVILRCVPISNHLYFYWYRQILGQKVEFLVSFYNNEISEKSEIFDDQFSVERPDGSNFTLKIRSTKLEDSAMYFCASSEVRSGANVLTFGAGSRLTVL.

The chain recombines TRBV5-6 with TRBJ2-7; D might be TRBD2 (6 bases). The germline V gene encodes CDR1 SGHDT and CDR2 YYEEEE. V was shortened by 1 base and J by 3 bases, with 14 bases between the two germline ends. CDR3 length equals 15 residues. The CDR3 DNA reads as TGTGCCAGCAGCTTGAGTCTTCAGGGACTCTACGAGCAGTACTTC. It is translated as CASSLSLQGLYEQYF.

The J gene is TRBJ2-4, the V gene TRBV6-6; either TRBD1 or TRBD2 may supply D (6 bases each). V lost 5 bases and J lost 3, with 14 bases in between. The CDR3 consists of 15 residues. Per germline, CDR1 MNHNY and CDR2 SVGAGI (reference sequence). The CDR3 sequence: CASSRGAGVKNIQYF. For the CDR3, the DNA is TGTGCCAGCAGTAGGGGGGCAGGGGTCAAAAACATTCAGTACTTC.

The genes are TRBV15 and TRBJ2-1, with 9 bases matching TRBD1. CDR1 is LNHNV, CDR2 YYDKDF, per germline (reference sequence). V was clipped by 2 bases and J by 7 bases; unmatched bases: 9. The CDR3 runs 16 residues. The CDR3, as DNA: TGTGCCACCAGCAGACCCACAGGGGGCTATAGGAATGAGCAGTTCTTC. It yields the protein CATSRPTGGYRNEQFF.

This clone showed up just once. This sequence joins TRBV2 and TRBJ2-4, with 9 positions matching TRBD1. The CDR3 runs 14 residues. The germline gives CDR1 SNHLY, CDR2 FYNNEI. The junction had 6 bases not matched to a gene; V was cut back by 6 bases and J by 6 bases. The CDR3 DNA reads TGTGCCAGCAGAGGGACAGGGTCAAGAAACATTCAGTACTTC. It codes for CASRGTGSRNIQYF.

V is TRBV6-1 and J is TRBJ1-3; D remains ambiguous. V was pared by 8 bases and J by 2 bases, with 16 bases between. CDR1 MNHNS and CDR2 SASEGT come from the germline V gene. CDR3 size: 15 residues. The CDR3 nucleotides read TGTGCCAGCGTATTAGACTTTGGACCTGGAAACACCATATATTTT. Its protein product is CASVLDFGPGNTIYF.

This rearrangement joins TRBV2 to TRBJ1-5; D remains unclear. The CDR3 covers 15 residues. V was pared by 7 bases and J by 2 bases, with 15 bases between. CDR1 and CDR2 from the germline V gene are SNHLY and FYNNEI. CDR3 sequence (DNA): TGTGCCAGCAATGGCGGAGGTCTTGGCAATCAGCCCCAGCATTTT. Translating gives CASNGGGLGNQPQHF.

The V and J genes are TRBV6-5 and TRBJ1-1, with a tentative D call TRBD1 (5 bases). Trimming removed 6 bases at V and 8 bases at J, with 19 bases between. CDR3 size: 14 residues. From germline, CDR1 is MNHEY and CDR2 SVGAGI. The CDR3 loop reads CASRAGSAEGEAFF. Here the CDR3 DNA reads TGTGCCAGCAGGGCCGGCTCAGCAGAGGGGGAAGCTTTCTTT.

The gene calls are TRBV9 and TRBJ2-7; unclear D gene. CDR3 length equals 15 residues. Germline loops: CDR1 SGDLS, CDR2 YYNGEE. V lost 4 bases to trimming and J lost 6 bases, with 20 bases between them. DNA of the CDR3: TGTGCCAGCAGCCTTCCCCCCTTACAATCTTGCGAGCAGTACTTC. It translates to CASSLPPLQSCEQYF.

This sequence joins TRBV2 and TRBJ1-1, with D perhaps matching TRBD1 (6 bases). The CDR3 has 14 residues. CDR1 SNHLY and CDR2 FYNNEI come from the germline V gene. Trimming took 4 bases from V and 5 from J, leaving 14 bases between them. CDR3 DNA sequence: TGTGCCAGCAGTGGACAACGTCAGGGGACTGAAGCTTTCTTT. Translation: CASSGQRQGTEAFF.

In DNA form, the CDR3 reads TGTGCCAGCAGCGTTGGGGGTGGAAATCAGCCCCAGCATTTT. It specifies CASSVGGGNQPQHF. V gene TRBV9 combines with J gene TRBJ1-5, with a weak D call TRBD1 (5 bases). The ends were cut back, 2 bases at V and 4 bases at J, with 10 bases in the middle. The CDR3 has 14 amino acids. Germline V gene data show CDR1 as SGDLS and CDR2 as YYNGEE.

The rearrangement links TRBV6-6 to TRBJ1-2, with 11 bases matching TRBD1. This CDR3 is built from 16 residues. The V segment lost 7 bases and the J segment 4 bases; nucleotides outside the gene matches: 11. Germline assignment: CDR1 MNHNY and CDR2 SVGAGI (reference sequence). The CDR3: CASTGTGGGALYGYTF. CDR3 DNA: TGTGCCAGCACCGGGACAGGGGGTGGTGCTCTCTATGGCTACACCTTC.

There are a few counts of this clone. The rearrangement links TRBV28 to TRBJ1-3; D is ambiguous. The CDR3 extends over 16 amino acids. Germline lookup yields CDR1 MDHEN and CDR2 SYDVKM. V gave up 7 bases and J gave up 1 base, with 17 bases separating them. In nucleotides, the CDR3 is TGTGCCAGCACCGAACAAACTCTGGGGTCTGGAAACACCATATATTTT. Translated: CASTEQTLGSGNTIYF. Together with reference TRBV28 and TRBJ1-3, the CDR3 gives the full variable domain: DVKVTQSSRYLVKRTGEKVFLECVQDMDHENMFWYRQDPGLGLRLIYFSYDVKMKEKGDIPEGYSVSREKKERFSLILESASTNQTSMYLCASTEQTLGSGNTIYFGEGSWLTVV.

The V gene is TRBV19, the J gene TRBJ1-1; D unresolved. Trimming pared 3 bases from V and 7 bases from J, leaving 12 bases between. This CDR3 contains 13 residues. Germline V lookup: CDR1 LNHDA, CDR2 SQIVND (reference sequence). CDR3 region: CASSIGGPYEAFF. The CDR3 coding sequence is TGTGCCAGTAGTATCGGAGGTCCTTATGAAGCTTTCTTT. Supplemented by reference TRBV19 and TRBJ1-1, the full variable domain reads DGGITQSPKYLFRKEGQNVTLSCEQNLNHDAMYWYRQDPGQGLRLIYYSQIVNDFQKGDIAEGYSVSREKKESFPLTVTSAQKNPTAFYLCASSIGGPYEAFFGQGTRLTVV.

The V gene is TRBV5-5, the J gene TRBJ2-5; D call uncertain. Trimming took off 0 bases at V and 9 bases at J, with 9 bases between the two ends. The CDR3 extends over 12 amino acids. CDR1 SGHKS and CDR2 YYEKEE come from the germline V gene (reference sequence). The CDR3 reads CASSLGLRAQYF. The CDR3 DNA is TGTGCCAGCAGCTTGGGGCTAAGGGCCCAGTACTTC.

This rearrangement joins TRBV25-1 to TRBJ2-7; D may be TRBD1 or TRBD2 (5 bases each). Germline CDR1 reads MGHDK; CDR2 reads SYGVNS. The germline V and J ends were trimmed by 1 base and 1 base, with 11 bases remaining between them. The CDR3 sequence is 15 residues long. In DNA form, the CDR3 reads TGTGCCAGCAGTGAATCCGGGACGAAATCCTACGAGCAGTACTTC. This codes for CASSESGTKSYEQYF.

This chain links TRBV7-8 with TRBJ2-7; 10 bases align to TRBD2. The CDR3 is 18 amino acids. The V and J ends lost 5 bases and 3 bases, in that order; junction bases with no gene match: 16. Germline CDR1 and CDR2: SGHVS and FQNEAQ. In DNA form, the CDR3 reads TGTGCCAGCAGCCCACGGGGAAGCCTTGCTAGCGGGAGCTACGAGCAGTACTTC. Translating it yields CASSPRGSLASGSYEQYF.

The chain has TRBV7-2 and TRBJ2-2, with 9 bases matching TRBD1. Germline V gives CDR1 SGHTA, CDR2 FQGNSA. The CDR3 is 15 amino acids. With V trimmed by 1 base and J by 5 bases, 2 bases remained unmatched. CDR3 in amino acids: CASSLVTGGTGELFF. The DNA of the CDR3 is TGTGCCAGCAGCTTAGTGACAGGGGGGACCGGGGAGCTGTTTTTT.

The chain has TRBV9 and TRBJ2-1, with unresolved D. From germline, CDR1 is SGDLS and CDR2 YYNGEE. Trimming cost V 3 bases and J 10 bases, with 8 bases left between them. CDR3 length equals 11 residues. As DNA, the CDR3 is TGTGCCAGCAGCGCCCGGGTGGAGCAGTTCTTC. It is translated as CASSARVEQFF.

The chain has TRBV7-3 and TRBJ2-5; D call uncertain. Trimming removed 1 base from V and 4 bases from J, with 7 bases in between. This CDR3 contains 13 residues. CDR1 is SGHTA and CDR2 is FQGTGA in the germline V gene. The CDR3 sequence: CASSLIPGETQYF. The CDR3 nucleotides are TGTGCCAGCAGCTTAATCCCAGGAGAGACCCAGTACTTC.